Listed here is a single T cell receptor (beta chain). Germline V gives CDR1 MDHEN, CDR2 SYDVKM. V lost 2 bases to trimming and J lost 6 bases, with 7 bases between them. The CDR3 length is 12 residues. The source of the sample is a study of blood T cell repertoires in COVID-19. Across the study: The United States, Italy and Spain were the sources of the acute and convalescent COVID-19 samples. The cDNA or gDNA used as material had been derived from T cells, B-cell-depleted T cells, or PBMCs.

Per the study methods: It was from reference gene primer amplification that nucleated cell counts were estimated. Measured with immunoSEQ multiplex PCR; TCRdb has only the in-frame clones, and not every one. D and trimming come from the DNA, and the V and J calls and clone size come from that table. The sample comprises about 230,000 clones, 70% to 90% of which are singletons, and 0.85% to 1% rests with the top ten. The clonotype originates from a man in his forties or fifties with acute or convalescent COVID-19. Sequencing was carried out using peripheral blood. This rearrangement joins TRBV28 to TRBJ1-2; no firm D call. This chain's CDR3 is CASSLSTDGYTF. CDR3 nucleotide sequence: TGTGCCAGCAGTTTAAGCACCGATGGCTACACCTTC.